Below are 27 T cell receptor beta chains sequenced from a single sample in a study of graft-versus-host responses after intestinal transplantation. These receptors have no known antigen. The protocol was immunoSEQ multiplex PCR, while the TCRdb copy is restricted to in-frame clones and leaves out a portion. The sample gives roughly 39,000 clones, more than 90% of which show up once; around 0.2% is in the top ten. Specimen: unstimulated CD8+ T cells sorted from spleen or lymph node cells, collected before transplant. Receptors were obtained from a human donor who was the organ donor for an intestinal transplant.

The J gene is TRBJ2-5, the V gene TRBV30; 8 bases fit TRBD1. V lost 1 base and J lost 13; bases outside the gene matches: 14. Germline CDR1 and CDR2: GTSNPN and SVGIG (reference sequence). The CDR3 covers 14 residues. The CDR3 DNA is TGTGCCTGGAGTGGAATATCGACAGGGGTGAATCGGTACTTC. It translates to CAWSGISTGVNRYF.

This clone is a singleton in its sample. V is TRBV7-3 and J is TRBJ2-3; 10 bases align to TRBD1. The length of the CDR3 is 18 residues. Germline V gene data show CDR1 as SGHTA and CDR2 as FQGTGA. Trimming took 5 bases from V and 1 from J; bases not matched to a gene: 12. The CDR3 coding sequence is TGTGCCAGCAGCCGCCCGGGACAGGGGAAGGGTGGCACAGATACGCAGTATTTT. This gives the protein CASSRPGQGKGGTDTQYF.

The chain employs TRBV7-9 and TRBJ2-2; D is undetermined. Deletions cut 0 bases from V and 7 bases from J, with 0 bases between. Germline lookup yields CDR1 SEHNR and CDR2 FQNEAQ (reference sequence). CDR3 length: 11 amino acids. The CDR3 spells CASSLAGELFF. CDR3 nucleotides: TGTGCCAGCAGCTTAGCCGGGGAGCTGTTTTTT.

This clone was detected only once. The CDR3 coding sequence is TGTGCCAGCAGGGCGGCTTCCTACGAGCAGTACTTC. This gives the protein CASRAASYEQYF. The rearrangement links TRBV2 to TRBJ2-7; no clear D. The CDR3 totals 12 residues. Germline V gene sequence: CDR1 SNHLY, CDR2 FYNNEI. Trimming stripped 6 bases from V and 1 base from J, with 7 bases between.

This chain joins TRBV6-6 and TRBJ1-1; D is perhaps TRBD1 (5 bases). The CDR3 contains 15 residues. Germline assignment: CDR1 MNHNY and CDR2 SVGAGI (reference sequence). V lost 6 bases, J lost 1 base, and 15 bases lay in between. CDR3 in DNA: TGTGCCAGCAGCCTCTCGGGGGTCGGGAACACTGAAGCTTTCTTT. Its translation is CASSLSGVGNTEAFF.

The genes are TRBV10-3 and TRBJ1-1; D is unresolved. Germline lookup yields CDR1 ENHRY and CDR2 SYGVKD. The V end was cut by 3 bases, the J end by 0 bases, with 2 bases between. This CDR3 region has 12 residues. CDR3 residues: CAISDVNTEAFF. The CDR3 bases are TGTGCCATCAGTGACGTGAACACTGAAGCTTTCTTT.

V gene TRBV5-4 combines with J gene TRBJ2-7; D ambiguous. V gave up 4 bases and J gave up 5 bases, with 7 bases separating them. Germline V gives CDR1 SGHNT, CDR2 YYREEE (reference sequence). This CDR3 is 11 amino acids long. The CDR3 bases are TGTGCCAGCAGCCTACTGGACGAGCAGTACTTC. This sequence encodes CASSLLDEQYF. Full variable domain (missing parts from reference TRBV5-4 and TRBJ2-7): ETGVTQSPTHLIKTRGQQVTLRCSSQSGHNTVSWYQQALGQGPQFIFQYYREEENGRGNFPPRFSGLQFPNYSSELNVNALELDDSALYLCASSLLDEQYFGPGTRLTVT.

The chain recombines TRBV4-1 with TRBJ2-7; D gene ambiguous. The CDR3 contains 12 residues. Germline V CDR1 and CDR2: MGHRA, YSYEKL. The V end lost 1 base, the J end lost 5 bases, and 6 bases lay between the germline ends. The CDR3 region is CASSQGQDEQYF. CDR3 sequence (DNA): TGCGCCAGCAGCCAAGGTCAGGACGAGCAGTACTTC.

This clone has more than one count but fewer than ten. The chain uses TRBV7-9 and TRBJ2-1, with 9 bases matching TRBD1. CDR3 size: 15 residues. V shed 5 bases, J shed 12 bases, and the junction held 14 bases outside the gene matches. Germline-derived CDR1 and CDR2 are SEHNR and FQNEAQ (reference sequence). For the CDR3, the DNA is TGTGCCAGCAGCCCGGGACAGGGCGCCCAGAGGGGGCAGTTCTTC. This encodes CASSPGQGAQRGQFF.

The chain has TRBV11-3 and TRBJ2-7; 8 positions match TRBD2. The germline CDR1 and CDR2 sequences are SGHNT and YENEEA. CDR3 length: 15 residues. After removal of 0 bases from V and 4 bases from J, the junction contained 5 bases not matched to a gene. CDR3: CASSLDPGGVYEQYF. In DNA, the CDR3 is TGTGCCAGCAGCTTAGACCCGGGGGGGGTATACGAGCAGTACTTC.

The V and J genes are TRBV10-3 and TRBJ2-1, with 14 bases lining up with TRBD2. This CDR3 spans 16 amino acids. Per the germline V gene, CDR1 is ENHRY and CDR2 is SYGVKD. V trimming: 10 bases; J trimming: 4 bases; junction bases outside the gene matches: 9. The CDR3 reads CATGLAGVGVYNEQFF. The CDR3 nucleotides read TGTGCCACGGGACTAGCGGGGGTTGGGGTATACAATGAGCAGTTCTTC.

V usage is TRBV11-2 and J usage is TRBJ2-1, with no clear D. CDR1 is SGHAT, CDR2 FQNNGV, per germline. CDR3 size: 15 residues. V lost 5 bases to trimming and J lost 0 bases, with 11 bases between them. The CDR3 sequence: CASSQTASSYNEQFF. The CDR3 DNA reads TGTGCCAGCAGCCAAACAGCGTCCTCCTACAATGAGCAGTTCTTC.

This chain joins TRBV29-1 and TRBJ1-1, with 7 bases matching TRBD1. The CDR3 totals 13 residues. Germline CDR1 reads SQVTM; CDR2 reads ANQGSEA. V lost 7 bases and J lost 1; bases outside the gene matches: 6. As DNA, the CDR3 is TGCAGCGCGACGACAGGGACGAACACTGAAGCTTTCTTT. Translating gives CSATTGTNTEAFF.

The rearrangement joins TRBV7-9 to TRBJ1-5, with 8 bases aligning to TRBD1. The CDR3 totals 16 residues. Germline V lookup: CDR1 SEHNR, CDR2 FQNEAQ (reference sequence). The DNA of the CDR3 is TGTGCGATGCGGGGACAGGAACCCTATAGCAATCAGCCCCAGCATTTT. It codes for CAMRGQEPYSNQPQHF.

The rearrangement uses TRBV4-1 and TRBJ1-2; tentatively, D is TRBD1 (6 bases). The germline V gene encodes CDR1 MGHRA and CDR2 YSYEKL. Trimming pared 3 bases from V and 3 bases from J, leaving 14 bases between. The CDR3 has 15 amino acids. CDR3 sequence reads: CASSHPSRGDYGYTF. CDR3 nucleotides: TGCGCCAGCAGCCACCCATCCAGGGGCGACTATGGCTACACCTTC.

This chain links TRBV9 with TRBJ1-1, with unresolved D. CDR1 SGDLS and CDR2 YYNGEE come from the germline V gene. V lost 2 bases to trimming and J lost 5 bases, with 10 bases between them. This CDR3 has 13 amino acids. CDR3 DNA: TGTGCCAGCAGCGTCGGAGGGAGAACTGAAGCTTTCTTT. Amino acid sequence: CASSVGGRTEAFF.

The chain employs TRBV28 and TRBJ2-1; tentatively, D is TRBD1 (5 bases). This CDR3 spans 16 amino acids. CDR1 MDHEN and CDR2 SYDVKM come from the germline V gene. Trimming took 5 bases from V and 3 from J, leaving 17 bases between them. The chain's CDR3 is CASSPLLEGDYNEQFF. The CDR3, as DNA: TGTGCCAGCAGTCCCCTCTTGGAAGGGGACTACAATGAGCAGTTCTTC.

The chain is built from TRBV7-2 and TRBJ1-2; D uncertain. Germline CDR1 SGHTA, CDR2 FQGNSA. Trimming took 1 base from V and 5 from J, leaving 8 bases between them. This CDR3 has 13 amino acids. CDR3 sequence reads: CASSLEGRYGYTF. CDR3 nucleotide sequence: TGTGCCAGCAGCTTAGAAGGGCGGTATGGCTACACCTTC.

The chain joins TRBV7-9 to TRBJ1-6, with D unclear. The length of the CDR3 is 12 residues. V dropped 1 base and J dropped 13 bases, with 8 bases sitting between them. CDR1 is SEHNR, CDR2 FQNEAQ, per germline (reference sequence). The CDR3 sequence is CASSLVRAPLHF. Here the CDR3 DNA reads TGTGCCAGCAGCTTAGTCCGGGCTCCCCTCCACTTT.

The CDR3 DNA follows: TGTGCCAGCAGCTTAGTCGGGGATGGCTACACCTTC. It translates to CASSLVGDGYTF. The chain combines TRBV7-2 with TRBJ1-2; D remains ambiguous. This CDR3 contains 12 residues. CDR1 SGHTA and CDR2 FQGNSA come from the germline V gene. V was clipped by 1 base and J by 6 bases, with 6 bases between them.

The rearrangement links TRBV5-6 to TRBJ1-1; D remains unclear. Germline V gene sequence: CDR1 SGHDT, CDR2 YYEEEE. The V end lost 3 bases, the J end lost 5 bases, and 14 bases lay between the germline ends. This CDR3 region has 14 residues. The CDR3: CASSSRPGSTEAFF. The CDR3 bases are TGTGCCAGCAGCTCGCGCCCGGGGAGTACTGAAGCTTTCTTT.

This chain links TRBV10-3 with TRBJ1-2; D possibly corresponds to TRBD1 (6 bases). CDR3 length equals 14 residues. The germline V gene encodes CDR1 ENHRY and CDR2 SYGVKD. V lost 6 bases, J lost 8 bases, and 19 bases lay in between. This chain's CDR3 is CAIRLDSIPVGYTF. In nucleotides, the CDR3 is TGTGCCATCAGGTTGGACAGTATTCCCGTGGGCTACACCTTC.

V usage is TRBV5-1 and J usage is TRBJ1-1; no firm D call. Germline CDR1 reads SGHRS; CDR2 reads YFSETQ. The V gene lost 0 bases and the J gene lost 2 bases, with 8 bases spanning the gap. The CDR3 is 14 amino acids. The CDR3 DNA is TGCGCCAGCAGCTTGGTAGAGGCAAACACTGAAGCTTTCTTT. It encodes CASSLVEANTEAFF.

This chain uses TRBV7-2 with TRBJ1-2; D possibly corresponds to TRBD1 (5 bases). Trimming pared 2 bases from V and 8 bases from J, leaving 15 bases between. In germline, CDR1 is SGHTA, CDR2 FQGNSA. This CDR3 region has 14 residues. In DNA, the CDR3 is TGTGCCAGCAGCTTAATTATTCCGACAGAAGGCTACACCTTC. Its translation: CASSLIIPTEGYTF.

This clone was recorded a few times. The chain couples TRBV10-2 to TRBJ2-2; no reliable D call. Trimming pared 4 bases from V and 5 bases from J, leaving 2 bases between. The length of the CDR3 is 11 residues. CDR1 is WSHSY, CDR2 SAAADI, per germline. The CDR3 region is CASSVTGELFF. In nucleotides, the CDR3 is TGCGCCAGCAGTGTTACCGGGGAGCTGTTTTTT.

This chain joins TRBV11-2 and TRBJ2-7; D remains ambiguous. The CDR3 consists of 13 residues. V was pared by 11 bases and J by 0 bases, with 14 bases between. Germline V gene data show CDR1 as SGHAT and CDR2 as FQNNGV. The CDR3 sequence is CAVHAMTSYEQYF. CDR3 bases: TGTGCCGTCCACGCGATGACCTCCTACGAGCAGTACTTC.

The J gene is TRBJ1-1, the V gene TRBV4-1, with D possibly matching TRBD1 (5 bases). With 4 bases removed from V and 8 bases from J, the gap between germline ends came to 20 bases. Looked up from germline, CDR1 is MGHRA and CDR2 is YSYEKL. CDR3 length: 15 amino acids. The CDR3 bases are TGCGCCAGCAGCCTCTCGCGAGACCTGGGGCGCGAAGCTTTCTTT. It codes for CASSLSRDLGREAFF.